The 15 T cell receptor beta chains in this list originate from one sample, sequenced in a study of blood T cell repertoires in COVID-19. Libraries were prepared by immunoSEQ multiplex PCR; TCRdb keeps only in-frame clonotypes and omits some of them. This sample yields about 120,000 clones, of which approximately 80% are seen a single time; more than 4.5% belongs to the top ten. Sequenced: peripheral blood. These receptors were obtained from a woman in her sixties or seventies with acute or convalescent COVID-19.

The chain carries TRBV9 and TRBJ1-5; possible D gene TRBD1, 6 bases. Germline V gives CDR1 SGDLS, CDR2 YYNGEE. This CDR3 region has 16 residues. V was trimmed by 0 bases and J by 1 base, leaving 11 bases between them. CDR3 amino acids: CASSVEGGMSNQPQHF. CDR3 sequence (DNA): TGTGCCAGCAGCGTAGAGGGGGGGATGAGCAATCAGCCCCAGCATTTT.

This chain links TRBV4-3 with TRBJ2-5, with 7 bases lining up with TRBD2. CDR3 size: 13 residues. Germline loops: CDR1 LGHNA, CDR2 YSLEER. Trimming took 4 bases from V and 5 from J; bases not matched to a gene: 4. The CDR3 DNA sequence: TGCGCCAGCAGCCCCTCAGCGGGGGAGACCCAGTACTTC. This translates into CASSPSAGETQYF.

This chain connects TRBV3-1 (or the pseudogene TRBV3-2) to TRBJ1-4; D is ambiguous. Germline V gene data show CDR1 as LGHDT and CDR2 as YNNKEL (reference sequence). The CDR3 is 15 residues long. V lost 1 base to trimming and J lost 5 bases, with 11 bases between them. The CDR3 is CASSQVSGLNEKLFF. The CDR3 nucleotides read TGTGCCAGCAGCCAAGTTTCCGGACTGAATGAAAAACTGTTTTTT.

Here the CDR3 DNA reads TGTGCCAGTAGTATTCAGGTTGGATCCTACGAGCAGTACGTC. It translates to CASSIQVGSYEQYV. The chain recombines TRBV19 with TRBJ2-7; no definite D call. The germline V gene encodes CDR1 LNHDA and CDR2 SQIVND (reference sequence). Trimming shortened V by 3 bases and J by 1 base, and 10 bases separated the two germline ends. This CDR3 is built from 14 residues.

The rearrangement links TRBV9 to TRBJ1-4, with a possible D match to TRBD1 (5 bases). Germline CDR1 reads SGDLS; CDR2 reads YYNGEE. This CDR3 is built from 15 residues. The V end was cut by 3 bases, the J end by 7 bases, with 16 bases between. CDR3 nucleotide sequence: TGTGCCAGCAGCGAAGGGGCCCCGAAGAGTGAAAAACTGTTTTTT. Amino acid sequence: CASSEGAPKSEKLFF.

The V and J genes are TRBV12-3 or TRBV12-4 and TRBJ2-5; D is uncertain. The CDR3 runs 12 residues. V lost 5 bases and J 5 bases, leaving 9 bases between the germline ends. Here the CDR3 DNA reads TGTGCCAGCAGTAGCCAAGTGGAGACCCAGTACTTC. Translated: CASSSQVETQYF.

This chain connects TRBV6-6 to TRBJ1-2, with TRBD1 matching over 7 bases. Trimming cost V 1 base and J 2 bases; bases outside gene matches: 4. The CDR3 contains 15 residues. Germline V gene lookup returns CDR1 MNHNY and CDR2 SVGAGI (reference sequence). The CDR3, as DNA: TGTGCCAGCAGTTACTTGCCACAGGGGAACTATGGCTACACCTTC. It is translated as CASSYLPQGNYGYTF.

The chain is built from TRBV6-4 and TRBJ1-2; D remains ambiguous. There are 13 residues in the CDR3. Trimming took off 3 bases at V and 4 bases at J, with 9 bases between the two ends. Germline-derived CDR1 and CDR2 are MRHNA and SNTAGT. CDR3 DNA sequence: TGTGCCAGCAGTGAATCCCTTATCTATGGCTACACCTTC. It translates to CASSESLIYGYTF.

V is TRBV30 and J is TRBJ1-6; no clear D. Germline V gene data show CDR1 as GTSNPN and CDR2 as SVGIG (reference sequence). Trimming stripped 3 bases from V and 7 bases from J, with 4 bases between. CDR3 size: 11 residues. This CDR3 reads CAWRENSPLHF. CDR3 sequence (DNA): TGTGCCTGGAGAGAGAATTCACCCCTCCACTTT.

The chain combines TRBV2 with TRBJ1-2; D remains unclear. Germline lookup yields CDR1 SNHLY and CDR2 FYNNEI. Trimming stripped 3 bases from V and 8 bases from J, with 7 bases between. This CDR3 comprises 11 residues. The CDR3 spells CASSDSIGYTF. CDR3 in DNA: TGTGCCAGCAGTGACAGTATCGGCTACACCTTC. The full variable domain, completed using reference TRBV2 and TRBJ1-2, is EPEVTQTPSHQVTQMGQEVILRCVPISNHLYFYWYRQILGQKVEFLVSFYNNEISEKSEIFDDQFSVERPDGSNFTLKIRSTKLEDSAMYFCASSDSIGYTFGSGTRLTVV.

In regard to this clone: This is likely a read error, given that the CDR3 carries no conserved phenylalanine or tryptophan at its end. It is unclear where the CDR3 begins or ends on the DNA, so no DNA is shown, and the CDR3 is as TCRdb lists it. The chain carries TRBV9 and TRBJ2-7; the D segment call TRBD1 is taken from the table without a DNA check. CDR1 and CDR2 from the germline V gene are SGDLS and YYNGEE. Counting both end residues, the CDR3 totals 11 amino acids. CDR3 in amino acids: CASSPLTGGTL.

CDR3 amino acids: CASRTDYSNQPQHF. CDR3 nucleotide sequence: TGTGCCAGCCGGACAGACTATAGCAATCAGCCCCAGCATTTT. The chain joins TRBV6-5 to TRBJ1-5, with D possibly TRBD1 on 6 matching bases. The CDR3 is made up of 14 amino acids. CDR1 is MNHEY, CDR2 SVGAGI, per germline. V shed 8 bases and J shed 0 bases, with 11 bases lying between them.

The genes are TRBV13 and TRBJ2-3, with a tentative D call TRBD2 (5 bases). This CDR3 spans 15 amino acids. V was cut by 5 bases and J by 0 bases, with 12 bases left in between. CDR1 is PRHDT and CDR2 is FYEKMQ in the germline V gene (reference sequence). The CDR3 DNA is TGTGCCAGCAGCCGGCTAGCAGTGAGCACAGATACGCAGTATTTT. This sequence encodes CASSRLAVSTDTQYF. Filled out from reference TRBV13 and TRBJ2-3, the complete variable domain reads AAGVIQSPRHLIKEKRETATLKCYPIPRHDTVYWYQQGPGQDPQFLISFYEKMQSDKGSIPDRFSAQQFSDYHSELNMSSLELGDSALYFCASSRLAVSTDTQYFGPGTRLTVL.

CDR3 DNA sequence: TGTGCCAGCAGCCCAGACAGGGGGCGCCGGGAGACCCAGTACTTC. This gives the protein CASSPDRGRRETQYF. The chain combines TRBV4-2 with TRBJ2-5; 10 bases are a match to TRBD1. Germline CDR1 is LGHNA and CDR2 is YNFKEQ. The CDR3 has 15 amino acids. Trimming removed 4 bases from V and 5 bases from J; junction bases left unmatched: 7.

The rearrangement uses TRBV7-2 and TRBJ2-1, with TRBD2 matching 12 bases. Germline loops: CDR1 SGHTA, CDR2 FQGNSA. The CDR3 runs 15 residues. With V trimmed by 3 bases and J by 9 bases, 6 bases remained unmatched. Here the CDR3 DNA reads TGTGCCAGCAGCTTTTCACTAGCGGGGGGAGGTGAGCAGTTCTTC. Translating gives CASSFSLAGGGEQFF.